At least ten counts were recorded for the clone carrying this TCR beta chain. This specimen comes from a study of T-cell reconstitution after alpha-beta-depleted transplantation in children. The authors prepared the TCRbeta library with unique molecular identifiers. From the PCR reads, TCRdb called clonotypes with MiXCR, one entry per CDR3 protein. The table has more than 150,000 distinct CDR3 sequences, 13% to 15% seen once. The length of the CDR3 is 15 residues. V lost 0 bases to trimming and J lost 7 bases, with 14 bases between them. CDR1 SGDLS and CDR2 YYNGEE come from the germline V gene. The specimen was PBMCs from the stem cell graft donor, collected from the stem cell graft. The source of this sequence is a human donor who donated a stem cell graft to a child with acute lymphoblastic leukemia. This chain connects TRBV9 to TRBJ2-1; D not resolved. For the CDR3, the DNA is TGTGCCAGCAGCGTAGGGGAAAACCCTGAAAATGAGCAGTTCTTC. It codes for CASSVGENPENEQFF.